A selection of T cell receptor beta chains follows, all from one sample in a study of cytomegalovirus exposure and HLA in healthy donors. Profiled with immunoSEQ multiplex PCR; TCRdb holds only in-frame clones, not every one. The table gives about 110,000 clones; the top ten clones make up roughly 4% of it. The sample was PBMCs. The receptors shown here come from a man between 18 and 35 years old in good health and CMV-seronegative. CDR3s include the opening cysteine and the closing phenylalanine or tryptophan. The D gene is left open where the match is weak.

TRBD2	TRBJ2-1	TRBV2	TGTGCCAGCAGAAGACTAGCGGGGGGCCCTTACAATGAGCAGTTCTTC	CASRRLAGGPYNEQFF
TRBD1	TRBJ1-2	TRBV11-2	TGTGCCAGCAGCTTAGTCTCCGGGACAGGGAATGGCTACACCTTC	CASSLVSGTGNGYTF
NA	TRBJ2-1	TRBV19	TGTGCCAGTAGTATAGTACCATGGGAGAATGAGCAGTTCTTC	CASSIVPWENEQFF
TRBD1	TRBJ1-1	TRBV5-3	TGTGCCCGACTAACGCAGGGGGGTACTGAAGCTTTCTTT	CARLTQGGTEAFF
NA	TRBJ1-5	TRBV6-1	TGTGCCAGCAGTGAAGTGGGGGGGTACAATCAGCCCCAGCATTTT	CASSEVGGYNQPQHF
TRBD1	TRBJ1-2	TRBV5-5	TGTGCCAGCGGATGGGGTTCGGGACAGGGGGCGGAGGGCTACACCTTC	CASGWGSGQGAEGYTF
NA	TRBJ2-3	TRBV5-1	TGCGCCAGCTCGCCGGGACTTGGAGAGACAGATACGCAGTATTTT	CASSPGLGETDTQYF
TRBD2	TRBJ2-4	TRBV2	TGTGCCAGCAGTACAGCTAGCGGACCTGGGAACAAAAACATTCAGTACTTC	CASSTASGPGNKNIQYF
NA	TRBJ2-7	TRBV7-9	TGTGCCAGCAGCTTATCTTTTTCCTACGAGCAGTACTTC	CASSLSFSYEQYF
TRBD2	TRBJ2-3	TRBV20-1	TGCAGTGCTAGAGGGGGGACTATGAGGGTTTTT	CSARGGTMRVF
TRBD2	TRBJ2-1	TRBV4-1	TGCGCCAGCAGCCAAGAAAGTGTAACTAGCGGCCTCAATGAGCAGTTCTTC	CASSQESVTSGLNEQFF
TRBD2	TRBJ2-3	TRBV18	TGTGCCAGCTCACCGGGACTAAGAACATCAGATACGCAGTATTTT	CASSPGLRTSDTQYF
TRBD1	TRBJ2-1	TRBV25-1	TGTGCCAGCAGAGACAGGGGCTCCTACAATGAGCAGTTCTTC	CASRDRGSYNEQFF
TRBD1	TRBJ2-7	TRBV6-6	TGTGCCAGCACCCCGCCCGGGACAGGGGCTGAAGAGCAGTACTTC	CASTPPGTGAEEQYF
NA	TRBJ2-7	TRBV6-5	TGTGCCAGCAGTTACTCCAGGGGAAGCTACGAGCAGTACTTC	CASSYSRGSYEQYF
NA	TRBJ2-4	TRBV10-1	TGCGCCAGCAGTGAGGGTTGGTTACGTCGGAACATTCAGTACTTC	CASSEGWLRRNIQYF
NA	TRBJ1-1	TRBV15	TGTGCCACCAGCAGAGATCTCGGGGGATCTGAAGCTTTCTTT	CATSRDLGGSEAFF
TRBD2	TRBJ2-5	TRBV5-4	TGTGCCAGCAGCTCGGCGGGGGGGGTAGAGACCCAGTACTTC	CASSSAGGVETQYF
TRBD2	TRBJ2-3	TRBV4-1	TGCGCCAGCAGCCAAGGGGGGGGTATCACAGATACGCAGTATTTT	CASSQGGGITDTQYF
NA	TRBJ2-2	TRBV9	TGTGCCAGCAGCGTAGGGCCGGACATTACCGGGGAGCTGTTTTTT	CASSVGPDITGELFF
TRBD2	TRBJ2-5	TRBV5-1	TGCGCCAGCAGCACGGGGACTAGCGGGAGTGGGAAGACCCAGTACTTC	CASSTGTSGSGKTQYF
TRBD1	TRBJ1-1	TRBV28	TGTGCCAGCAGTTTTACCCGGGACAGGGGGCGAGCTTTCTTT	CASSFTRDRGRAFF
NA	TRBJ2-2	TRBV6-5	TGTGCCAGCAGTTACTCCCCGGGAACCGGGGAGCTGTTTTTT	CASSYSPGTGELFF
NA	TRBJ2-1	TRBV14	TGTGCCAGCAGCCTCCGACAGGCGGGTGAGCAGTTCTTC	CASSLRQAGEQFF
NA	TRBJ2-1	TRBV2	TGTGCCAGCAGTGCCTACGGACAGAGCTCCTACAATGAGCAGTTCTTC	CASSAYGQSSYNEQFF
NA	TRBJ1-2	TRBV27	TGTGCCAGCAGTCCCCGTGGGGGCAACTATGGCTACACCTTC	CASSPRGGNYGYTF
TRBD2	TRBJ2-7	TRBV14	TGTGCCAGCAGCCCCTGGGGAGGGTCCGAGCAGTACTTC	CASSPWGGSEQYF
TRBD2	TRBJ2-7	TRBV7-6	TGTGCCAGCAGCTCTGGACTAGGTCGGGGACTCGAGCAGTACTTC	CASSSGLGRGLEQYF